This T cell receptor (beta chain) emerged from a study of technical replicates of blood from several donors. The assay was immunoSEQ multiplex PCR, and TCRdb's table has in-frame clones only and misses some. The sample includes 55,000 to 60,000 clones, about 93% of them seen just once. This clone has only one observation. The source material was PBMCs. This receptor was identified in a human donor in good health. Some clones in this sample may be carry-over from other donors' samples.

CDR3 loop: CASSWGYRGRGNTIYF. The CDR3 DNA is TGTGCCAGCAGCTGGGGGTACAGGGGGAGGGGAAACACCATATATTTT. The rearrangement links TRBV7-2 to TRBJ1-3; 8 bases fit TRBD1. The CDR3 is made up of 16 amino acids. Per germline, CDR1 SGHTA and CDR2 FQGNSA. V lost 4 bases to trimming and J lost 4 bases; unmatched junction nucleotides: 9.